The 11 T cell receptor beta chains below were found in one sample sequenced in a study of cytomegalovirus exposure and HLA in healthy donors. The PCR made use of 60 Vbeta and 13 Jbeta primers. This table comes from immunoSEQ multiplex PCR, and its TCRdb copy is limited to in-frame clones, with some not included. The profile shows fewer than 150,000 clones, just over 70% of them singletons. Sample: PBMCs. The receptor source for this set is a woman in her 30s in good health and CMV-seronegative.

The V gene is TRBV28, the J gene TRBJ2-7, with TRBD2 matching 11 bases. Germline V gene lookup returns CDR1 MDHEN and CDR2 SYDVKM. CDR3 length: 14 amino acids. V shed 6 bases and J 6 bases; nucleotides not matched to a gene: 7. CDR3 amino acids: CASRDIAGGVEQYF. As DNA, the CDR3 is TGTGCCAGCAGGGATATAGCGGGAGGGGTCGAGCAGTACTTC.

The V call is TRBV5-1, the J call TRBJ1-2; 7 bases line up with TRBD1. With V trimmed by 0 bases and J by 4 bases, 6 bases remained unmatched. Germline V gene data show CDR1 as SGHRS and CDR2 as YFSETQ. The CDR3 sequence is 15 residues long. The CDR3 DNA reads as TGCGCCAGCAGCTTGGGGCACAGGGGAACCTATGGCTACACCTTC. It encodes CASSLGHRGTYGYTF.

The rearrangement joins TRBV5-1 to TRBJ2-5; no clear D gene. Germline assignment: CDR1 SGHRS and CDR2 YFSETQ. V was clipped by 4 bases and J by 5 bases, with 9 bases between them. The CDR3 loop spans 12 amino acids. The CDR3 bases are TGCGCCAGCAGCGCGATTCGGGAGACCCAGTACTTC. Its translation is CASSAIRETQYF.

This rearrangement joins TRBV11-3 to TRBJ2-5; 7 bases are a match to TRBD1. TRBJ2-7 explains the end of the DNA better; the J call may be wrong. There are 14 residues in the CDR3. Germline V lookup: CDR1 SGHNT, CDR2 YENEEA. As DNA, the CDR3 is TGTGCCAGCGATACGCGTGGCGCAGGGGGCGAGCAGTACTTC. It translates to CASDTRGAGGEQYF.

This clone has more than one count but fewer than ten. The gene calls are TRBV6-5 and TRBJ2-7; 7 bases line up with TRBD2. V lost 2 bases, J lost 5 bases, and 12 bases stayed unmatched. CDR1 MNHEY and CDR2 SVGAGI come from the germline V gene. The CDR3 has 16 amino acids. As DNA, the CDR3 is TGTGCCAGCAGTTACGGGGGGACGGGGAGGGCGCACGAGCAGTACTTC. It codes for CASSYGGTGRAHEQYF.

The chain carries TRBV9 and TRBJ1-5, with D tentatively TRBD1 (5 bases). Trimming removed 3 bases from V and 7 bases from J, with 17 bases in between. Germline loops: CDR1 SGDLS, CDR2 YYNGEE. The CDR3 totals 15 residues. CDR3 sequence reads: CASSEAGTVGQPQHF. CDR3 in DNA: TGTGCCAGCAGCGAGGCCGGGACTGTCGGACAGCCCCAGCATTTT.

This clone has a handful of counts. DNA of the CDR3: TGTGCCAGCTCACCAAGCGGGGGCGGGGACTACACCTTC. Its protein is CASSPSGGGDYTF. The chain carries TRBV18 and TRBJ1-2; possibly TRBD1 for D (6 bases). Trimming took off 2 bases at V and 10 bases at J, with 14 bases between the two ends. CDR1 is KGHSH and CDR2 is LQKENI in the germline V gene. This CDR3 has 13 amino acids.

The chain joins TRBV28 to TRBJ2-7; D ambiguous. The length of the CDR3 is 13 residues. Germline values: CDR1 MDHEN, CDR2 SYDVKM. The V end was cut by 1 base, the J end by 2 bases, with 6 bases between. The CDR3 nucleotides are TGTGCCAGCAGTTTATCCCCAACCTACGAGCAGTACTTC. Amino acid sequence: CASSLSPTYEQYF.

In its sample, this clone was seen a few times. The rearrangement joins TRBV6-6 to TRBJ1-1; 7 bases are shared with TRBD1. The CDR3 loop spans 14 amino acids. After removal of 2 bases from V and 7 bases from J, the junction contained 7 bases not matched to a gene. Germline V gene lookup returns CDR1 MNHNY and CDR2 SVGAGI (reference sequence). The CDR3 reads CASSYASGTDEAFF. CDR3 coding DNA: TGTGCCAGCAGTTACGCCTCCGGGACAGATGAAGCTTTCTTT.

The gene calls are TRBV19 and TRBJ2-1; possible D gene TRBD2, 6 bases. Germline assignment: CDR1 LNHDA and CDR2 SQIVND (reference sequence). This CDR3 spans 14 amino acids. V was trimmed by 8 bases and J by 6 bases, leaving 17 bases between them. The CDR3 nucleotides are TGTGCCAGTGGTCGGAGGGGAAGGGTCAATGAGCAGTTCTTC. This codes for CASGRRGRVNEQFF.

The chain links TRBV4-2 to TRBJ2-7; no clear D. This CDR3 is built from 15 residues. Between the trimmed V and J ends, which lost 1 base and 0 bases, there was a span of 10 bases. Germline V lookup: CDR1 LGHNA, CDR2 YNFKEQ. For the CDR3, the DNA is TGTGCCAGCAGCCAAGCCGAGGTTAGCTCCTACGAGCAGTACTTC. Translated: CASSQAEVSSYEQYF.